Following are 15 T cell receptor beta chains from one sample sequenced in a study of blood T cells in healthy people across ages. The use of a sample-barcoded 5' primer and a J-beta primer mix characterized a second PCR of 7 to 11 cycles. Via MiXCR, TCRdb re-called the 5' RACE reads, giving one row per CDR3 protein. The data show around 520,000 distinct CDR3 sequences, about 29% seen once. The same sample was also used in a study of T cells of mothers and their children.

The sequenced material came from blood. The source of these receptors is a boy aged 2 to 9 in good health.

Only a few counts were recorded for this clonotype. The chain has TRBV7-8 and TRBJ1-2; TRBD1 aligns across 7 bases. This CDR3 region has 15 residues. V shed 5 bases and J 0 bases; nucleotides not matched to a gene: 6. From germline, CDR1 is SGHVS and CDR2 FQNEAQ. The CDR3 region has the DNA TGTGCCAGCAGCGTATCCGGGACAGCTAACTATGGCTACACCTTC. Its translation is CASSVSGTANYGYTF.

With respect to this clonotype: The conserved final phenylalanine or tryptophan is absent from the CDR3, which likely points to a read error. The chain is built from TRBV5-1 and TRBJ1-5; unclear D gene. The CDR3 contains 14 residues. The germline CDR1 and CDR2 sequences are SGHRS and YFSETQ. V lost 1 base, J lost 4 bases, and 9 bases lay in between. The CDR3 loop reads CASSLTGPNQPQHL. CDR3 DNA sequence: TGCGCCAGCAGCTTGACTGGACCTAATCAGCCCCAGCATCTT.

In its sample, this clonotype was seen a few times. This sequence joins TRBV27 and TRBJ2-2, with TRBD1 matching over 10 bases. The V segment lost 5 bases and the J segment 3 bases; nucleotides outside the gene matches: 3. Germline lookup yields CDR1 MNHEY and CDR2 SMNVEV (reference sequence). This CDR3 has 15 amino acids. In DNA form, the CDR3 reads TGTGCCAGCAGTACCGGGACAGGGGACACCGGGGAGCTGTTTTTT. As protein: CASSTGTGDTGELFF.

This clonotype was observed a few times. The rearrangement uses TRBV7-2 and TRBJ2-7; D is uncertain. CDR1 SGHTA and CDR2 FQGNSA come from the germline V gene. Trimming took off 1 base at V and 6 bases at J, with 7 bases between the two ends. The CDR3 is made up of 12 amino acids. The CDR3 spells CASSLVLPEQYF. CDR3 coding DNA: TGTGCCAGCAGCTTAGTTCTTCCCGAGCAGTACTTC.

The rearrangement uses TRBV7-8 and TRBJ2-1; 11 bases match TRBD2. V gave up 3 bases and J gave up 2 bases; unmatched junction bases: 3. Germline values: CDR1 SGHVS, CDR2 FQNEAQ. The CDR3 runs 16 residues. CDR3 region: CASSFTSGRPYNEQFF. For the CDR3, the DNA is TGTGCCAGCAGCTTTACTAGCGGGAGACCCTACAATGAGCAGTTCTTC.

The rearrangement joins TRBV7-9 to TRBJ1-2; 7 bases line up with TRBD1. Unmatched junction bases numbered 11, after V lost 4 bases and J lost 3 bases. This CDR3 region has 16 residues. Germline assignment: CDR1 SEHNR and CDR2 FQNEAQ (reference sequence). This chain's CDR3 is CASSSSQQGFYYGYTF. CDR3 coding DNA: TGTGCCAGCAGCTCCTCCCAACAGGGGTTCTACTATGGCTACACCTTC.

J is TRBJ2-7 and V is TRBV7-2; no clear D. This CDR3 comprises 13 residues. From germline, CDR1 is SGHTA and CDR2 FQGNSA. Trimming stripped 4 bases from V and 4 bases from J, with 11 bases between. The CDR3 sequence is CASSSTRRYEQYF. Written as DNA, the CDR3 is TGTGCCAGCAGCTCGACACGGCGGTACGAGCAGTACTTC.

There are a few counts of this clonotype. Here the CDR3 DNA reads TGTGCCAGCAGCCAAGAAGGGGCAGGGGCCCACGAGCAGTACTTC. Translation: CASSQEGAGAHEQYF. The rearrangement uses TRBV4-2 and TRBJ2-7; TRBD1 is a possible D gene (6 bases). Germline-derived CDR1 and CDR2 are LGHNA and YNFKEQ. The CDR3 spans 15 residues. Trimming removed 0 bases from V and 5 bases from J, with 14 bases in between.

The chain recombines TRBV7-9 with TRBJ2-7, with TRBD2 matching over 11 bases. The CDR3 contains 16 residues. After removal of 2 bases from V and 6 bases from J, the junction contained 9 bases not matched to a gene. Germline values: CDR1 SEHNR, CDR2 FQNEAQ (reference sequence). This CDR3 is CASSLSTLAGDAEQYF. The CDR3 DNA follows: TGTGCCAGCAGCTTATCGACACTAGCGGGAGATGCCGAGCAGTACTTC.

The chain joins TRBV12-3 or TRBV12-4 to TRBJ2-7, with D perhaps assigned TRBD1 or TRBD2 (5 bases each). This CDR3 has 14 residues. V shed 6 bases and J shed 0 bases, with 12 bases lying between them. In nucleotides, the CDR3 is TGTGCCAGCAGCCGGGACGCTATCTCCTACGAGCAGTACTTC. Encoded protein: CASSRDAISYEQYF.

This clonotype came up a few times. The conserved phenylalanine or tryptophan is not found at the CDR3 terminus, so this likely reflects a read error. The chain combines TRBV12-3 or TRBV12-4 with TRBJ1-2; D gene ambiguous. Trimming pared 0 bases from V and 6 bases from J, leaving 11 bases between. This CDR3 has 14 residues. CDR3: CASSLARGRDGYTL. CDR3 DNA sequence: TGTGCCAGCAGTTTAGCGCGGGGTCGGGATGGCTACACCCTC.

For the CDR3, the DNA is TGTGCCAGCTCACCACGTAAGGGGTCGGGAGAGACCCAGTACTTC. This codes for CASSPRKGSGETQYF. V usage is TRBV18 and J usage is TRBJ2-5; D may be TRBD1 (5 bases). The V and J ends lost 1 base and 4 bases respectively, with 13 bases between them. The CDR3 consists of 15 residues. The germline V gene encodes CDR1 KGHSH and CDR2 LQKENI.

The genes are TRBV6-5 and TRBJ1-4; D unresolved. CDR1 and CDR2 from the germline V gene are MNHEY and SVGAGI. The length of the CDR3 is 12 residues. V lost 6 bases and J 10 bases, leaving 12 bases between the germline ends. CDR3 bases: TGTGCCAGCAGCCCCGGCTATCCAAAACTGTTTTTT. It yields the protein CASSPGYPKLFF.

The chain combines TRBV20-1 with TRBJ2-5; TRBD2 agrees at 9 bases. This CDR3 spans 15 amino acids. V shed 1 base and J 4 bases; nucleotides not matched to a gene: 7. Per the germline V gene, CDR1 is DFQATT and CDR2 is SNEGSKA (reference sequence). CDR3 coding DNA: TGCAGTGCTAGAGCTCGCGGGAGGGCGGGAGAGACCCAGTACTTC. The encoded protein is CSARARGRAGETQYF.

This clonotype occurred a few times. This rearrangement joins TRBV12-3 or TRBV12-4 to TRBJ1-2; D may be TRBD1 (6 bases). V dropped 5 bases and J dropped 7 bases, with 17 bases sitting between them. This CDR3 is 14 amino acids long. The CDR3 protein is CASSPEQGIGGYTF. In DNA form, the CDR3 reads TGTGCCAGCAGTCCCGAACAGGGAATAGGTGGCTACACCTTC.